The present T cell receptor beta chain was sequenced within a study of T cell responses to AZD1222 COVID-19 vaccine. Notes on the study in general: Clonal diversity was possibly underestimated, and white British individuals and females predominated among donors. Across the whole spike, CD4 TCRs peaked at regions 160-218 and 743-854.

Libraries were prepared by immunoSEQ multiplex PCR; TCRdb keeps only in-frame clonotypes and omits some of them. The table includes under 150,000 clones, about 89% detected once. Note on this clone: Its antigen is still unknown.

CDR3 size: 16 residues. Looked up from germline, CDR1 is LNHNV and CDR2 is YYDKDF (reference sequence). V lost 0 bases and J 0 bases, leaving 10 bases between the germline ends. The rearrangement uses TRBV15 and TRBJ2-3, with D perhaps matching TRBD1 (6 bases). This receptor was obtained from an adult in good health. The sequences come from peripheral blood, collected on day 0 of MenACWY control vaccination. Here the CDR3 DNA reads TGTGCCACCAGCAGAGACCGACAGGTTAGCACAGATACGCAGTATTTT. Its protein is CATSRDRQVSTDTQYF.